The rows below give T cell receptor beta chains drawn from one sample of a study of monozygotic twins with inflammatory bowel disease. TCRdb reprocessed the 5' RACE reads and reports one entry per CDR3 protein, with no DNA. The sample table sets out 88,000 or so distinct CDR3 sequences. Sequenced: blood. The receptors stem from a human donor with ulcerative colitis or Crohn's disease, or a healthy co-twin of an affected twin (not recorded which). Each CDR3 is given with its conserved first and last residue.

j_call: TRBJ2-3
v_call: TRBV18
cdr3_aa: CASSPSVPSTDTQYF

j_call: TRBJ2-7
v_call: TRBV18
cdr3_aa: CASSTGGSNEQYF

j_call: TRBJ1-4
v_call: TRBV7-2
cdr3_aa: CASSAPGTYGGKLFF

j_call: TRBJ2-1
v_call: TRBV19
cdr3_aa: CASSPSGSSYNEQFF

j_call: TRBJ2-3
v_call: TRBV7-3
cdr3_aa: CASSTTSTDTQYF

j_call: TRBJ2-2
v_call: TRBV3-1
cdr3_aa: CASSQGGPGELFF

j_call: TRBJ2-3
v_call: TRBV20-1
cdr3_aa: CSARGVIQDESNTDTQYF

j_call: TRBJ2-7
v_call: TRBV27
cdr3_aa: CASSFRSSYEQYF

j_call: TRBJ1-1
v_call: TRBV2
cdr3_aa: CASRIQGDTEAFF

j_call: TRBJ1-1
v_call: TRBV5-4
cdr3_aa: CASSLARVGEAFF

j_call: TRBJ2-5
v_call: TRBV16
cdr3_aa: CASSLWTSGPEETQYF

j_call: TRBJ2-3
v_call: TRBV5-1
cdr3_aa: CASRRGGLGTDTQYF

j_call: TRBJ2-1
v_call: TRBV24-1
cdr3_aa: CATSDLKDSVGYNEQFF

j_call: TRBJ2-7
v_call: TRBV14
cdr3_aa: CASSDYLEQYF

j_call: TRBJ1-4
v_call: TRBV19
cdr3_aa: CASRKGTSPHEKLFF

j_call: TRBJ2-3
v_call: TRBV5-1
cdr3_aa: CASSDRLAGATDTQYF

j_call: TRBJ1-2
v_call: TRBV29-1
cdr3_aa: CSVDRGGRSYGYTF

j_call: TRBJ1-1
v_call: TRBV27
cdr3_aa: CASSLSQGNTEAFF

j_call: TRBJ1-1
v_call: TRBV6-5
cdr3_aa: CASSYPSFDEAFF

j_call: TRBJ1-1
v_call: TRBV11-2
cdr3_aa: CASSLVILPEAFF

j_call: TRBJ2-7
v_call: TRBV20-1
cdr3_aa: CSARGMLGGPYEQYF

j_call: TRBJ1-2
v_call: TRBV2
cdr3_aa: CASTDSFNYGYTF

j_call: TRBJ1-2
v_call: TRBV18
cdr3_aa: CASSPPRAETNYGYTF

j_call: TRBJ2-1
v_call: TRBV20-1
cdr3_aa: CSAINPTGVAGNEQFF

j_call: TRBJ2-3
v_call: TRBV5-1
cdr3_aa: CASSTGRDTQYF

j_call: TRBJ2-3
v_call: TRBV20-1
cdr3_aa: CSASKGASTDTQYF

j_call: TRBJ2-1
v_call: TRBV11-2
cdr3_aa: CASSSRPRRDMGANEQFF

j_call: TRBJ1-2
v_call: TRBV11-1
cdr3_aa: CASSFMRGQSRGGDYGYTF

j_call: TRBJ1-1
v_call: TRBV7-9
cdr3_aa: CASSLETGEAFF

j_call: TRBJ1-2
v_call: TRBV29-1
cdr3_aa: CSVQQGSYGYTF

j_call: TRBJ2-2
v_call: TRBV6-1
cdr3_aa: CASSEMGRGHGELFF

j_call: TRBJ2-5
v_call: TRBV24-1
cdr3_aa: CATSDGLGARETQYF

j_call: TRBJ2-2
v_call: TRBV10-3
cdr3_aa: CAISDPGLAAPGELFF

j_call: TRBJ1-5
v_call: TRBV19
cdr3_aa: CASSSWGGNQPQHF

j_call: TRBJ1-5
v_call: TRBV15
cdr3_aa: CATSRDLGGSNQPQHF

j_call: TRBJ2-7
v_call: TRBV29-1
cdr3_aa: CSVVWGAGGLYEQYF

j_call: TRBJ2-2
v_call: TRBV7-9
cdr3_aa: CASSSGVSGNTGELFF

j_call: TRBJ2-3
v_call: TRBV7-6
cdr3_aa: CASSLSRGGRDTQYF

j_call: TRBJ1-1
v_call: TRBV19
cdr3_aa: CASSPLDRESEAFF

j_call: TRBJ2-5
v_call: TRBV2
cdr3_aa: CASSRPGGRQETQYF

j_call: TRBJ1-2
v_call: TRBV5-1
cdr3_aa: CASSLVLAGPHGYTF

j_call: TRBJ2-7
v_call: TRBV11-2
cdr3_aa: CASSSRNNPATRNYEQYF

j_call: TRBJ1-5
v_call: TRBV5-6
cdr3_aa: CASSWGTGNNQPQHF

j_call: TRBJ2-1
v_call: TRBV7-8
cdr3_aa: CASSLRQLVANEQFF

j_call: TRBJ1-1
v_call: TRBV29-1
cdr3_aa: CSVVAQGGTEAFF

j_call: TRBJ2-1
v_call: TRBV20-1
cdr3_aa: CSALRTDPGYEQFF

j_call: TRBJ1-2
v_call: TRBV5-1
cdr3_aa: CASSLGDRDGGYTF

j_call: TRBJ2-2
v_call: TRBV10-2
cdr3_aa: CASSWLAGGTGELFF

j_call: TRBJ2-1
v_call: TRBV18
cdr3_aa: CASSPGRLGGQFF

j_call: TRBJ2-7
v_call: TRBV6-5
cdr3_aa: CASSYSPRFTYEQYF

j_call: TRBJ1-2
v_call: TRBV3-1
cdr3_aa: CASSQSRGQYGYTF